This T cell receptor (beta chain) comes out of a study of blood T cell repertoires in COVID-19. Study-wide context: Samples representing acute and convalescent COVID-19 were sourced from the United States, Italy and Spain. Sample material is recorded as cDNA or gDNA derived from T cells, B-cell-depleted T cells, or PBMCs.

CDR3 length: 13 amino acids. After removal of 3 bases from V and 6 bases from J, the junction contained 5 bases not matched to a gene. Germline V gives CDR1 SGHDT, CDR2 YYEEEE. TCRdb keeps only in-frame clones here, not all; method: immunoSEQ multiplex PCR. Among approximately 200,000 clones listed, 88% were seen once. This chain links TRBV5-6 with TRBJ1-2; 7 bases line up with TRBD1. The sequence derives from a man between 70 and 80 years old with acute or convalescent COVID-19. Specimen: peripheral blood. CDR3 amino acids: CASSSGGFDGYTF. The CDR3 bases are TGTGCCAGCAGCTCAGGGGGGTTTGATGGCTACACCTTC. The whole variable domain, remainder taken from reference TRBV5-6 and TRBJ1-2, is DAGVTQSPTHLIKTRGQQVTLRCSPKSGHDTVSWYQQALGQGPQFIFQYYEEEERQRGNFPDRFSGHQFPNYSSELNVNALLLGDSALYLCASSSGGFDGYTFGSGTRLTVV.